Presented here are 16 T cell receptor beta chains from one specimen sequenced in a study of T-cell reconstitution after alpha-beta-depleted transplantation in children. Unique molecular identifiers were incorporated into the prepared TCRbeta library. MiXCR, applied by TCRdb to the PCR reads, yields one record per CDR3 protein. The sample shows some 600,000 distinct CDR3 sequences, roughly 13% of them seen only once. The sequences come from PBMCs, mostly from graft donor cells, collected 360 days after TCRalphabeta/CD19-depleted stem cell transplant. These receptors all come from a male patient between 5 and 17 years old who had a stem cell transplant for acute myeloid leukemia, so the T cells may come from the graft donor.

This clonotype appeared a few times. The rearrangement joins TRBV18 to TRBJ2-7; D not certain. Trimming took off 5 bases at V and 2 bases at J, with 10 bases between the two ends. Per germline, CDR1 KGHSH and CDR2 LQKENI. The CDR3 extends over 13 amino acids. CDR3 in DNA: TGTGCCAGCTCAAAGACAAATACCTACGAGCAGTACTTC. It yields the protein CASSKTNTYEQYF.

This clonotype was picked up many times. The genes are TRBV5-1 and TRBJ2-5; no firm D call. V was pared by 1 base and J by 2 bases, with 9 bases between. There are 14 residues in the CDR3. Germline CDR1 and CDR2: SGHRS and YFSETQ. CDR3 protein: CASSLRLLQETQYF. The CDR3 nucleotides are TGCGCCAGCAGCTTGAGGCTATTACAAGAGACCCAGTACTTC. Full variable domain (rest looked up from reference TRBV5-1 and TRBJ2-5): KAGVTQTPRYLIKTRGQQVTLSCSPISGHRSVSWYQQTPGQGLQFLFEYFSETQRNKGNFPGRFSGRQFSNSRSEMNVSTLELGDSALYLCASSLRLLQETQYFGPGTRLLVL.

The rearrangement uses TRBV7-2 and TRBJ2-7; D is ambiguous. The CDR3 loop spans 11 amino acids. Trimming left V 0 bases short and J 7 bases short, with 4 bases between. The germline V gene encodes CDR1 SGHTA and CDR2 FQGNSA. For the CDR3, the DNA is TGTGCCAGCAGCTTAGCACAGGAGCAGTACTTC. Translating gives CASSLAQEQYF.

This clonotype has a count of ten or more. The CDR3 here is CASSPFSGSLTGELFF. CDR3 nucleotides: TGCGCCAGCAGCCCTTTTAGCGGGAGCCTAACCGGGGAGCTGTTTTTT. The chain joins TRBV4-3 to TRBJ2-2; 9 positions agree with TRBD2. Unmatched junction bases numbered 8, after V lost 4 bases and J lost 5 bases. From germline, CDR1 is LGHNA and CDR2 YSLEER. The CDR3 runs 16 residues.

The chain uses TRBV7-3 and TRBJ2-3, with D perhaps matching TRBD1 or TRBD2 (5 bases each). Trimming pared 0 bases from V and 2 bases from J, leaving 15 bases between. CDR3 size: 17 residues. The V gene's germline CDR1 is SGHTA and CDR2 FQGTGA. CDR3 sequence (DNA): TGTGCCAGCAGCTTAACGGGCTGGGGACCCAACACAGATACGCAGTATTTT. It yields the protein CASSLTGWGPNTDTQYF. Full variable domain (remainder filled in from reference TRBV7-3 and TRBJ2-3): GAGVSQTPSNKVTEKGKYVELRCDPISGHTALYWYRQSLGQGPEFLIYFQGTGAADDSGLPNDRFFAVRPEGSVSTLKIQRTERGDSAVYLCASSLTGWGPNTDTQYFGPGTRLTVL.

Only a few counts were recorded for this clonotype. The J gene is TRBJ2-7, the V gene TRBV4-2, with D possibly TRBD2 on 6 matching bases. The germline CDR1 and CDR2 sequences are LGHNA and YNFKEQ. Trimming left V 6 bases short and J 3 bases short, with 21 bases between. CDR3 length: 16 residues. DNA of the CDR3: TGTGCCAGCAGTCACCATCTCCGGGACTCTTACTACGAGCAGTACTTC. Its protein is CASSHHLRDSYYEQYF.

The rearrangement uses TRBV27 and TRBJ2-1; the match to TRBD1 covers 9 bases. Germline V CDR1 and CDR2: MNHEY, SMNVEV (reference sequence). Trimming cost V 3 bases and J 10 bases; bases outside gene matches: 10. This CDR3 is 15 amino acids long. CDR3 loop: CASSFTGGITGEQFF. CDR3 bases: TGTGCCAGCAGTTTCACAGGGGGCATTACCGGAGAGCAGTTCTTC.

The chain combines TRBV5-1 with TRBJ2-1, with 9 bases lining up with TRBD2. The CDR3 totals 17 residues. V lost 4 bases, J lost 7 bases, and 15 bases stayed unmatched. Germline V lookup: CDR1 SGHRS, CDR2 YFSETQ. For the CDR3, the DNA is TGCGCCAGCAGCCCGGGACTAGCCCATAGTTCAGGGAATGAGCAGTTCTTC. Its protein is CASSPGLAHSSGNEQFF.

This clonotype was recorded at least ten times. V usage is TRBV11-2 and J usage is TRBJ2-3, with TRBD2 matching over 8 bases. This CDR3 region has 14 residues. Trimming cost V 5 bases and J 14 bases; bases outside gene matches: 15. CDR1 SGHAT and CDR2 FQNNGV come from the germline V gene. Written as DNA, the CDR3 is TGTGCCAGCAGCCTCCCCCCGGCGGGAGGTGCGGGGTATTTT. It is translated as CASSLPPAGGAGYF.

This clonotype was observed a handful of times. This chain links TRBV7-9 with TRBJ2-2; TRBD2 matches at 12 bases. The CDR3 covers 17 residues. The germline V gene has CDR1 SEHNR and CDR2 FQNEAQ (reference sequence). With V trimmed by 4 bases and J by 4 bases, 7 bases remained unmatched. The DNA for the CDR3 is TGTGCCAGCAGCTACCCTAGCGGGAGGGCCCTCACCGGGGAGCTGTTTTTT. It specifies CASSYPSGRALTGELFF.

The gene calls are TRBV7-9 and TRBJ1-5; D not resolved. CDR3 length equals 16 residues. CDR1 and CDR2 (germline): SEHNR, FQNEAQ (reference sequence). V lost 4 bases and J lost 5, with 18 bases in between. In DNA, the CDR3 is TGTGCCAGCAGCTACTACAGCGGGTCTGTCCATCAGCCCCAGCATTTT. Protein sequence: CASSYYSGSVHQPQHF.

A few counts support this clonotype. V is TRBV5-1 and J is TRBJ2-3; possibly TRBD2 for D (6 bases). The V end lost 5 bases, the J end lost 0 bases, and 10 bases lay between the germline ends. The germline CDR1 and CDR2 sequences are SGHRS and YFSETQ. CDR3 size: 14 residues. In DNA form, the CDR3 reads TGCGCCAGCAGAACCGGGGGAAGCACAGATACGCAGTATTTT. Translated: CASRTGGSTDTQYF. Supplemented by reference TRBV5-1 and TRBJ2-3, the full variable domain reads KAGVTQTPRYLIKTRGQQVTLSCSPISGHRSVSWYQQTPGQGLQFLFEYFSETQRNKGNFPGRFSGRQFSNSRSEMNVSTLELGDSALYLCASRTGGSTDTQYFGPGTRLTVL.

This clonotype has more than one count but fewer than ten. The chain links TRBV15 to TRBJ1-5; D gene uncertain. Trimming took off 1 base at V and 5 bases at J, with 6 bases between the two ends. This CDR3 region has 13 residues. CDR1 and CDR2 (germline): LNHNV, YYDKDF (reference sequence). CDR3 sequence reads: CATSRGADQPQHF. CDR3 DNA: TGTGCCACCAGCAGAGGGGCAGATCAGCCCCAGCATTTT.

The chain is built from TRBV7-3 and TRBJ2-2, with unresolved D. Trimming left V 1 base short and J 4 bases short, with 10 bases between. This CDR3 has 15 residues. CDR1 SGHTA and CDR2 FQGTGA come from the germline V gene. The CDR3 here is CASSLRTPGTGELFF. CDR3 bases: TGTGCCAGCAGCTTAAGGACCCCAGGCACCGGGGAGCTGTTTTTT.

This clonotype showed up just a few times. The chain recombines TRBV5-4 with TRBJ2-5, with a weak D call TRBD2 (5 bases). The CDR3 runs to 14 residues. Trimming pared 0 bases from V and 2 bases from J, leaving 8 bases between. Per the germline V gene, CDR1 is SGHNT and CDR2 is YYREEE (reference sequence). The CDR3 loop is CASSLVERQETQYF. The CDR3 DNA is TGTGCCAGCAGCTTGGTCGAGCGGCAAGAGACCCAGTACTTC.

Here the CDR3 reads CASSLGRDRGSYEQYF. The CDR3 region has the DNA TGCGCCAGCAGCTTGGGTCGGGACAGGGGGTCCTACGAGCAGTACTTC. The chain carries TRBV5-1 and TRBJ2-7, with 11 nucleotides matching TRBD1. Germline CDR1 reads SGHRS; CDR2 reads YFSETQ. This CDR3 comprises 16 residues. The ends lost 0 bases at V and 1 base at J; junction bases unmatched: 3. Using reference TRBV5-1 and TRBJ2-7 for the parts outside the CDR3, the full variable domain is KAGVTQTPRYLIKTRGQQVTLSCSPISGHRSVSWYQQTPGQGLQFLFEYFSETQRNKGNFPGRFSGRQFSNSRSEMNVSTLELGDSALYLCASSLGRDRGSYEQYFGPGTRLTVT.